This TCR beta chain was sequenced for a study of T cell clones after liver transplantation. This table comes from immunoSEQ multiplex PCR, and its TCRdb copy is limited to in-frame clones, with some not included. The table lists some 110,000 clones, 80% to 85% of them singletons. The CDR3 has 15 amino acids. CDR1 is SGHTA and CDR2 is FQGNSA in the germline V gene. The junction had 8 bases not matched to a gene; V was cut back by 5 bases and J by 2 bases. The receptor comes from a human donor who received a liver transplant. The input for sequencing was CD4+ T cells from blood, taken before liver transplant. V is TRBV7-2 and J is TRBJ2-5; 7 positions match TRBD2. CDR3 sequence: CASSNGGRGQETQYF. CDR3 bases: TGTGCCAGCAGCAATGGTGGGAGGGGACAAGAGACCCAGTACTTC. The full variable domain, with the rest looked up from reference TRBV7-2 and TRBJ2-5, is GAGVSQSPSNKVTEKGKDVELRCDPISGHTALYWYRQSLGQGLEFLIYFQGNSAPDKSGLPSDRFSAERTGGSVSTLTIQRTQQEDSAVYLCASSNGGRGQETQYFGPGTRLLVL.